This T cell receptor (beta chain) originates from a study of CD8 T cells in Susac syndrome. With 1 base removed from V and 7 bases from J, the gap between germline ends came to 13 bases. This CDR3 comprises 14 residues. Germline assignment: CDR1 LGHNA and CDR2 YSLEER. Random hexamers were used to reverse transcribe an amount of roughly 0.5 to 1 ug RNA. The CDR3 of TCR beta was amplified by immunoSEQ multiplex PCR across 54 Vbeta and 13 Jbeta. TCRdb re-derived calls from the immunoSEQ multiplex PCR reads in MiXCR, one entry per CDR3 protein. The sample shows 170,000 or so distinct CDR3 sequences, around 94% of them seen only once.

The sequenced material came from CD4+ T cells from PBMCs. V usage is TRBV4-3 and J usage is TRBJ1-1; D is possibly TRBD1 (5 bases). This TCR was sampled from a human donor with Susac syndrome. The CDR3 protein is CASSQGKGGVEAFF. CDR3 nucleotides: TGCGCCAGCAGCCAAGGTAAAGGAGGGGTTGAAGCTTTCTTT.